Reported below is one TCR beta chain. What antigen it recognizes has not been identified. Per-nucleotide qualities are absent, and no much larger clonotype sits a single base away. This record belongs to a study of blood T cells in healthy people across ages (dated by TCRdb to between 2014 and 2017). Looking at the study overall: Template switching captured roughly one uniquely barcoded TCR beta cDNA molecule per two T cells in model experiments. To avoid experimental bias, donors of different ages were spread randomly across the sequencing lanes. The study analyzed two additional independent replicas of 1 million unique cDNA reads from the same blood draw for two donors, one aged 18 to 30 and one aged 80 or older. The donors were split into four age groups: young (average 16 years), middle-aged (roughly 39), aged (roughly 60) and long-lived (about 82). Using deep sequencing normalized with unique cDNA molecular identifiers, the study measured how TCR beta repertoire diversity changes with age. Broader findings and caveats from the paper: Conclusive comparison of naive and antigen-experienced compartments was prevented by the profiling of bulk unsorted PBMCs. Donor CMV infection status was unknown, potentially confounding age-related changes in expanded clonotypes. Observed TCR beta diversity per million T cells fell roughly linearly with age, and a significant reduction was already apparent by age around 39. There was a strong correlation between observed TCR beta diversity and the percentage of naive T cells measured by flow cytometry. Estimates of total diversity based on one million sequenced T cells were considered lower bounds and underestimates. The long-lived group showed more naive CD4+ T cells, fewer expanded clones and increased TCR diversity than the aged group, suggesting age selection.

Library preparation employed 5' RACE. Sequenced on an Illumina HiSeq 2500. A second PCR of roughly 6 to 11 cycles was run with a J-beta primer mix and a sample-barcoded 5' primer. A template-switch 5' adaptor carrying 12 random nucleotides introduced a unique molecular identifier onto each TCR beta cDNA molecule. Each sample yielded at least 3 million CDR3-containing paired-end reads. First-strand cDNA was synthesized from all RNA with the Mint cDNA synthesis kit, primed by a TRBC-specific oligonucleotide. All cDNA was treated with uracil-DNA glycosylase and then went through a first 18-cycle PCR with the universal primers M1SS and BC2_uni_R. In the authors' own workflow: Normalization of each sample was performed by random selection of 1 million high-quality reads, each carrying a distinct molecular identifier. Reads with shared molecular identifiers were discarded instead of being binned into consensus sequences. MiTCR, with a Q25 quality threshold and the strictest error-elimination algorithm, was used for CDR3 identification, clonotype clustering and error correction. A nonparametric unseen species model with Euler transformation was used to estimate lower-bound total TCR beta diversity. The public reads were run again by TCRdb, first through fastp at Q25 and then through MiXCR, and only productive beta chains were kept. For every CDR3 protein sequence, its rows merge into one entry that carries the most common genes and DNA. For this entry, the V and J calls and clone size follow TCRdb and not the study's own pipeline. Across this sample there are about 640,000 distinct CDR3 sequences, with roughly 53% seen only once. Approximately 40% of the sample belongs to the ten largest clones.

The roughly 39 donors, aged 6 to 90 years, were systemically healthy Caucasian individuals from Russia. About 9.1 milliliters of peripheral blood were collected from each donor into EDTA-treated Vacutainer tubes. PBMCs were isolated by Ficoll-Paque density-gradient centrifugation, with at least 7 million obtained per sample. Total RNA was extracted from PBMCs with Trizol reagent, with at least 5 micrograms obtained per sample. For every donor, an aliquot of PBMCs went through flow cytometry to measure the percentages of naive CD45RAhigh/CD27high T cells. Based on the germline V gene (reference sequence), the CDR1 and CDR2 sequences are DFQATT and SNEGSKA. Measured from the cysteine to the phenylalanine, the CDR3 is 13 residues long. CDR3 DNA only is kept here, 39 bases in frame from base 1. Trimming removed 6 bases from V and 6 bases from J, leaving 12 bases between the germline ends.

The sequencing sample was made of blood. The sequence links TRBV20-1 to TRBJ1-6; too little of a D gene remains to name it. This clonotype originated in a man aged 55 to 70 in good health. The CDR3: CSAPNGPNSPLHF. The DNA sequence reads TGCAGTGCCCCGAATGGGCCTAATTCACCCCTCCACTTT.